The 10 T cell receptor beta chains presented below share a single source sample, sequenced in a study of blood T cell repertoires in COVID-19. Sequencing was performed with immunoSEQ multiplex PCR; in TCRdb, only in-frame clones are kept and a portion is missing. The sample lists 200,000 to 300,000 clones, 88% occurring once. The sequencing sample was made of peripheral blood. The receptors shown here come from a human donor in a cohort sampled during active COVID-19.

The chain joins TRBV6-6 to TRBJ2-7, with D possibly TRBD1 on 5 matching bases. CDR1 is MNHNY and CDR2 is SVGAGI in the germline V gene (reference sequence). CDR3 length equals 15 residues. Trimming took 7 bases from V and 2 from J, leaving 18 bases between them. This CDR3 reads CASTYTIQGTYEQYF. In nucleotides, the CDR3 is TGTGCCAGCACCTACACCATCCAGGGAACCTACGAGCAGTACTTC.

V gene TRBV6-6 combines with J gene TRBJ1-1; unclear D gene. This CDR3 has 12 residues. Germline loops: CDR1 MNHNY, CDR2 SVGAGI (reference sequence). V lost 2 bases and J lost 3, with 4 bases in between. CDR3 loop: CASSYQDTEAFF. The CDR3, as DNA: TGTGCCAGCAGTTACCAGGACACTGAAGCTTTCTTT.

DNA of the CDR3: TGCGCCAGCAGCCAAGAGGGGACAGTTCTGGAGTATGGCTACACCTTC. As protein: CASSQEGTVLEYGYTF. This chain uses TRBV4-1 with TRBJ1-2, with TRBD1 identical over 7 bases. Per the germline V gene, CDR1 is MGHRA and CDR2 is YSYEKL. This CDR3 is 16 amino acids long. V trimming: 0 bases; J trimming: 5 bases; junction bases outside the gene matches: 9.

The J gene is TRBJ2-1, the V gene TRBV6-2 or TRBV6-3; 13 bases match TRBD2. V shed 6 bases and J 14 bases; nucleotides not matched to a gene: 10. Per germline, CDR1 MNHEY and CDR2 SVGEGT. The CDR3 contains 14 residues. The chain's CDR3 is CASSSGLAGLPKFF. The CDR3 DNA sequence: TGTGCCAGCAGCTCGGGACTAGCGGGACTTCCCAAGTTCTTC.

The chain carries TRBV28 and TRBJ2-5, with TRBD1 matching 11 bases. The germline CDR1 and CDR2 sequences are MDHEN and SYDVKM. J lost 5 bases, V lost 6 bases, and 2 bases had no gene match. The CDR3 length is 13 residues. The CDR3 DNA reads TGTGCCAGCAGGGACAGGGGGCGGGAGACCCAGTACTTC. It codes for CASRDRGRETQYF. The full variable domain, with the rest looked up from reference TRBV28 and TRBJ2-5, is DVKVTQSSRYLVKRTGEKVFLECVQDMDHENMFWYRQDPGLGLRLIYFSYDVKMKEKGDIPEGYSVSREKKERFSLILESASTNQTSMYLCASRDRGRETQYFGPGTRLLVL.

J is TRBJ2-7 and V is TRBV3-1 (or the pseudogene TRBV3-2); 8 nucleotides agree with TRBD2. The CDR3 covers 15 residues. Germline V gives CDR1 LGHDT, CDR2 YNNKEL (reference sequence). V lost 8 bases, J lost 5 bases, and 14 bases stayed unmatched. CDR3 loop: CASQSRGGLRNEQYF. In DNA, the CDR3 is TGTGCCAGCCAAAGCCGGGGGGGCCTAAGGAACGAGCAGTACTTC.

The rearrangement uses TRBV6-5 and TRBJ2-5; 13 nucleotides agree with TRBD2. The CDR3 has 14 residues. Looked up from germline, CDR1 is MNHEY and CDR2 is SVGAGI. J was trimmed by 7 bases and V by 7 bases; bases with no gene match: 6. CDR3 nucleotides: TGTGCCAGCAACTCGGGACTAGCGGGACTGACCCAGTACTTC. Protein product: CASNSGLAGLTQYF.

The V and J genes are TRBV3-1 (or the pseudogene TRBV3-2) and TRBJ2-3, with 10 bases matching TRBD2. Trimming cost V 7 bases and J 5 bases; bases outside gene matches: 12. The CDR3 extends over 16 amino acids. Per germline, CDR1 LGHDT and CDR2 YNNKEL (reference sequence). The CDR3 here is CASTRSSGGAKDTQYF. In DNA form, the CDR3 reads TGTGCCAGCACAAGGTCGAGCGGGGGGGCCAAAGATACGCAGTATTTT.

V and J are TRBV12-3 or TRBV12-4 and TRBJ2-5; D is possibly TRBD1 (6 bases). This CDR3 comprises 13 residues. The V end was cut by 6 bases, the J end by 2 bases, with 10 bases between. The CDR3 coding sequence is TGTGCCAGCAGCCCCGGACAGCAAGAGACCCAGTACTTC. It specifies CASSPGQQETQYF.

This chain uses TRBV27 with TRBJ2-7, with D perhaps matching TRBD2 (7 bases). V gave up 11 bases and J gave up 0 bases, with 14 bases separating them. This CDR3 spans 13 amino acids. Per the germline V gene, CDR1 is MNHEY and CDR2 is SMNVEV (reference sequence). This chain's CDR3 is CALRGGPSYEQYF. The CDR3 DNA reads TGTGCCCTCAGGGGAGGGCCCTCCTACGAGCAGTACTTC.